These 10 T cell receptor beta chains share one sample of origin, sequenced in a study of cytomegalovirus exposure and HLA in healthy donors. Both 60 Vbeta primers and 13 Jbeta primers went into the PCR. The method was immunoSEQ multiplex PCR; TCRdb's version includes in-frame clones alone and lacks a portion of them. Among about 170,000 clones listed, over 75% were seen once. Material for sequencing was PBMCs. These receptors were obtained from a female donor in good health and CMV-seronegative.

This clone was seen a few times. V gene TRBV7-3 combines with J gene TRBJ2-1; 15 bases are shared with TRBD2. The CDR3 covers 17 residues. The V gene end was trimmed by 2 bases and the J gene end by 9 bases; junction bases not matched to a gene: 8. Per germline, CDR1 SGHTA and CDR2 FQGTGA. CDR3 in DNA: TGTGCCAGCAGCTTAGAGGCCGGACTAGCGGGGGGGGGTGAGCAGTTCTTC. Amino acid sequence: CASSLEAGLAGGGEQFF.

This clone was counted a few times. The V gene is TRBV2, the J gene TRBJ2-4; the D gene is possibly TRBD1 (5 bases). V was cut by 2 bases and J by 0 bases, with 11 bases left in between. Germline V gives CDR1 SNHLY, CDR2 FYNNEI. The CDR3 has 16 amino acids. The CDR3 sequence: CASSEWGPGAKNIQYF. The CDR3 DNA reads as TGTGCCAGCAGTGAATGGGGCCCTGGAGCCAAAAACATTCAGTACTTC.

The V and J genes are TRBV15 and TRBJ2-1; 9 nucleotides align to TRBD2. This CDR3 comprises 16 residues. After removal of 3 bases from V and 5 bases from J, the junction contained 8 bases not matched to a gene. In germline, CDR1 is LNHNV, CDR2 YYDKDF (reference sequence). The CDR3 is CATSRLTSGRDNEQFF. For the CDR3, the DNA is TGTGCCACCAGCAGGCTAACTAGCGGGCGAGACAATGAGCAGTTCTTC.

The rearrangement uses TRBV18 and TRBJ1-5; 7 nucleotides align to TRBD1. Germline V lookup: CDR1 KGHSH, CDR2 LQKENI. This CDR3 spans 16 amino acids. J was trimmed by 3 bases and V by 4 bases; bases with no gene match: 9. The CDR3 reads CASSQGQSGNNQPQHF. DNA for the CDR3: TGTGCCAGCTCACAGGGACAGTCGGGAAACAATCAGCCCCAGCATTTT.

V is TRBV6-6 and J is TRBJ1-5; possibly TRBD1 for D (5 bases). This CDR3 comprises 15 residues. V was trimmed by 8 bases and J by 1 base, leaving 15 bases between them. CDR1 and CDR2 (germline): MNHNY, SVGAGI (reference sequence). The CDR3 region has the DNA TGTGCCAGCGCTCGGCAGGGTGTCAGCAATCAGCCCCAGCATTTT. Amino acid sequence: CASARQGVSNQPQHF.

The V call is TRBV28, the J call TRBJ1-6; 10 bases line up with TRBD1. The CDR3 is made up of 15 amino acids. V was clipped by 6 bases and J by 7 bases; unmatched bases: 6. Germline values: CDR1 MDHEN, CDR2 SYDVKM. The CDR3 loop is CASRFRDRGNSPLHF. CDR3 sequence (DNA): TGTGCCAGCAGGTTTCGGGACAGGGGAAATTCACCCCTCCACTTT. Full variable domain (outside the CDR3, taken from reference TRBV28 and TRBJ1-6): DVKVTQSSRYLVKRTGEKVFLECVQDMDHENMFWYRQDPGLGLRLIYFSYDVKMKEKGDIPEGYSVSREKKERFSLILESASTNQTSMYLCASRFRDRGNSPLHFGNGTRLTVT.

This clone was detected once. The chain is built from TRBV14 and TRBJ1-5; 11 nucleotides match TRBD1. The trim removed 2 bases at V and 5 bases at J, leaving 5 bases unmatched. This CDR3 comprises 16 residues. From germline, CDR1 is SGHDN and CDR2 FVKESK. CDR3 in DNA: TGTGCCAGCAGCCAACGGACAGGGGGCGGGGATCAGCCCCAGCATTTT. Amino acid sequence: CASSQRTGGGDQPQHF.

V is TRBV6-5 and J is TRBJ1-2, with 10 bases lining up with TRBD1. V lost 6 bases and J lost 8; bases outside the gene matches: 6. This CDR3 comprises 13 residues. Germline lookup yields CDR1 MNHEY and CDR2 SVGAGI. As DNA, the CDR3 is TGTGCCAGCAGAGGACAGGGGGTGGGCGGCTACACCTTC. Encoded protein: CASRGQGVGGYTF.

V is TRBV6-5 and J is TRBJ1-1; 9 bases agree with TRBD1. Germline lookup yields CDR1 MNHEY and CDR2 SVGAGI. This CDR3 spans 15 amino acids. The junction had 6 bases not matched to a gene; V was cut back by 6 bases and J by 1 base. The CDR3 sequence: CASRFPGQGNTEAFF. CDR3 sequence (DNA): TGTGCCAGCAGATTCCCGGGACAGGGGAACACTGAAGCTTTCTTT.

The CDR3 sequence is CASSDQGTQPQHF. In DNA, the CDR3 is TGCGCCAGCAGTGATCAGGGGACTCAGCCCCAGCATTTT. The rearrangement uses TRBV10-1 and TRBJ1-5; D is perhaps TRBD1 (6 bases). From germline, CDR1 is WNHNN and CDR2 SYGVQD (reference sequence). The V end lost 3 bases, the J end lost 6 bases, and 9 bases lay between the germline ends. The CDR3 runs to 13 residues.